This T cell receptor (beta chain) was identified during a study of cytomegalovirus exposure and HLA in healthy donors. Study-wide context: The platform used for the roughly 120 validation repertoires matched that of the roughly 670 first-cohort repertoires, a later analysis reported.

Clones were read by immunoSEQ multiplex PCR, and TCRdb kept only the in-frame ones, dropping some. Of about 140,000 clones listed, about 83% were seen once; the top ten hold under 1.5%. The clonotype comes from a woman younger than 45 in good health and CMV-seronegative. Sequenced material: PBMCs.

CDR3 sequence reads: CAISESDRGNYGYTF. The CDR3 DNA sequence: TGTGCCATCAGTGAGTCGGACAGGGGAAACTATGGCTACACCTTC. The V and J genes are TRBV10-3 and TRBJ1-2, with 9 bases identical to TRBD1. With 0 bases clipped from V and 2 bases from J, the junction kept 1 base outside the gene matches. This CDR3 has 15 residues. Germline CDR1 is ENHRY and CDR2 is SYGVKD.